This T cell receptor beta chain was sequenced for a study of monozygotic twins with inflammatory bowel disease. Study outcomes and limitations: The inverse Simpson measure of TCRbeta diversity was lower in IBD patients than in healthy co-twins. IBD patients share fewer clonotypes with other people than healthy twins do, especially with disease activity.

For every TCR library, about 3,500 ng of total RNA was used. TCRalpha and TCRbeta cDNA went through two nested PCRs of approximately 16 and 10 cycles. TCRdb reprocessed the 5' RACE reads, with one entry per CDR3 protein and no DNA. The sample shows 200,000 to 250,000 distinct CDR3 sequences, and approximately 1.6% sits with its ten largest clones. Germline V gives CDR1 MDHEN, CDR2 SYDVKM. This CDR3 comprises 14 residues. Note on this clonotype: What it recognizes is unknown.

This chain links TRBV28 with TRBJ1-5; absent DNA, TCRdb's TRBD1 call cannot be checked. Sample: blood. The sequence derives from a human donor with ulcerative colitis or Crohn's disease, or a healthy co-twin of an affected twin (not recorded which). The chain's CDR3 is CASTSQGFIQPQHF.